This T cell receptor beta chain was identified during a study of blood T cell repertoires in COVID-19. Study context: PBMCs, B-cell-depleted T cells, or T cells provided the cDNA or gDNA that made up the material.

To note about this clone: Other nucleotide sequences in the sample specify the same CDR3.

Profiling relied on immunoSEQ multiplex PCR, and the TCRdb table lists in-frame clones only, not all of them. Altogether nearly 350,000 clones are present, around nine tenths being singletons, with the ten largest covering about 7%. The specimen was peripheral blood. The receptor's source is a woman in her seventies with COVID-19, enrolled during active disease.

The CDR3 DNA reads TGCAGCGTTGGGACAGGGGGCTATGGCTACACCTTC. Protein: CSVGTGGYGYTF. V and J are TRBV29-1 and TRBJ1-2; 10 positions agree with TRBD1. Germline trimming cut 4 bases from V and 4 bases from J; bases unmatched to any gene: 0. CDR1 and CDR2 (germline): SQVTM, ANQGSEA. This CDR3 is built from 12 residues.